This TCR beta chain was sequenced during a study of siplizumab effects on memory and regulatory T cells (dated by TCRdb to between 2019 and 2020). For context, the study as a whole: The study examined how the anti-CD2 antibody siplizumab affects alloreactive T-cell subsets in allogeneic mixed lymphocyte reactions built from human PBMCs. Here is what the overall study found, with its caveats: The cumulative frequency of alloreactive sequences traceable to unstimulated CD4+ memory T cells was significantly reduced by siplizumab. Among mappable alloreactive CD4+ clones, an average Treg-derived fraction of 68.8% was observed with siplizumab, compared with roughly 27% in control reactions. About 80-96% of proliferating CD4+ or CD8+ clones could not be given a naive or memory phenotype. The suppressive function of proliferating Tregs from siplizumab cultures was not functionally confirmed. Because sequences at frequencies below about 10^-5 were poorly captured, only a minor fraction of alloreactive clones could be mapped back to unstimulated subsets. Unstimulated naive T cells appeared more diverse than memory T cells, and naive cells seemed to contribute substantially to the alloresponse.

Sorted unstimulated T cells, along with proliferating T cells recovered from mixed lymphocyte reactions, underwent TCRbeta CDR3 sequencing. Fresh whole blood from approximately 9 HLA-typed healthy donors was used to isolate PBMCs. The CDR3 contains 15 residues, cysteine and phenylalanine counted. Only the CDR3 region is kept as DNA, spanning 45 bases read in frame from base 1. Germline trimming amounts to 1 base on V and 4 bases on J, with 6 as the count of junction bases outside the gene matches. The germline V gene specifies SGHRS as CDR1 and YFSETQ as CDR2. Library construction relied on the immunoSEQ multiplex PCR assay. Around 10^5 TCR templates per sample were assayed by the deep sequencing platform. Genomic DNA extracted from sorted T cells was used for TCRbeta CDR3 sequencing. On the study's bioinformatics: The R programming language was used for clonal analysis of TCRbeta CDR3 data. Alloreactive CD4+ and CD8+ clones were defined by comparing unstimulated samples with post-reaction CFSE-low samples. Regulatory or non-regulatory origin was assigned to alloreactive CD4+ clones by matching of sequences to sorted unstimulated Treg and non-Treg repertoires. TCRdb mirrors the immuneACCESS table, restricted to in-frame sequences. Some clones are absent from its copies; in checked studies, under half trace to an unresolved V gene, and the reason for the others is unknown. The V and J calls and clone size are taken from that table; D and trimming were inferred from the DNA. This sample holds 75,000 to 95,000 clones; 85% to 90% were observed only once. Roughly 15% of the sample is held by the ten biggest clonotypes.

This clone was detected once. There is no known antigen for this receptor. No base quality information exists; no much larger clone differs at one position. Sequencing input: CD4+ T cells sorted from blood. The V gene is TRBV5-1 and the J gene is TRBJ2-7, with 9 bases aligning to TRBD2. This TCR derives from a human donor in good health. The DNA reads as follows: TGCGCCAGCAGCTTGTTGACTAGCGGAACGTACGAGCAGTACTTC. This encodes CASSLLTSGTYEQYF.